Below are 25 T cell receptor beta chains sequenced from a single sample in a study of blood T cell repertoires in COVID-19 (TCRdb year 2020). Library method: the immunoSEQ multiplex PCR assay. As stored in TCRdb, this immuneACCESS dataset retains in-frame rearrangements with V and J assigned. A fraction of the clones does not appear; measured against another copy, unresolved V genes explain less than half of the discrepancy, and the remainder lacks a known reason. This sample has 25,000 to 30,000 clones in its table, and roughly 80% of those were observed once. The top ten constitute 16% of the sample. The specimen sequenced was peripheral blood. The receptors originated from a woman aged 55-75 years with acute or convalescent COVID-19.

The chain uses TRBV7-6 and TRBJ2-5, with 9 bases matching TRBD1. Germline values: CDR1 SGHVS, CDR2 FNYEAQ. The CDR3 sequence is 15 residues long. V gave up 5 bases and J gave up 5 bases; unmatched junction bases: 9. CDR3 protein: CASSPGQGPGETQYF. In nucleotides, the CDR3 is TGTGCCAGCAGCCCGGGACAGGGCCCGGGGGAGACCCAGTACTTC.

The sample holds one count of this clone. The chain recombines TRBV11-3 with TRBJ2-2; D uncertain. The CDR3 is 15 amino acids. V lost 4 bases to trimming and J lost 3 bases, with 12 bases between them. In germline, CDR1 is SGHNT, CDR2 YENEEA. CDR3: CASSYRGPDTGELFF. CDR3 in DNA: TGTGCCAGCAGCTATAGAGGTCCTGACACCGGGGAGCTGTTTTTT.

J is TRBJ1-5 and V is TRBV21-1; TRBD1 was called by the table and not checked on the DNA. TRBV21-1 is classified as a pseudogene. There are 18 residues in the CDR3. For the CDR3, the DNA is TGTGCCAGCAGCCGACAAACAGGGATTCCGGTTTTCGGTCAGCCCCAGCATTTT. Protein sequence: CASSRQTGIPVFGQPQHF.

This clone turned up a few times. The CDR3: CATSDGQSYGYTF. CDR3 DNA sequence: TGTGCCACCAGTGATGGGCAGAGCTATGGCTACACCTTC. The rearrangement joins TRBV24-1 to TRBJ1-2; no reliable D call. V lost 3 bases to trimming and J lost 4 bases, with 8 bases between them. This CDR3 region has 13 residues. Per germline, CDR1 KGHDR and CDR2 SFDVKD.

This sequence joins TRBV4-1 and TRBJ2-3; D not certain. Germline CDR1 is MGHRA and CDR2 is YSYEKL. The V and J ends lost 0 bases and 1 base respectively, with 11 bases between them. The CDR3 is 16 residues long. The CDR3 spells CASSQDSPVGTDTQYF. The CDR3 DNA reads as TGCGCCAGCAGCCAAGATAGTCCTGTAGGCACAGATACGCAGTATTTT.

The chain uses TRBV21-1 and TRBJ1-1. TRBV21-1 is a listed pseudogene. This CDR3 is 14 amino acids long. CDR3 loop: CASTPRGLTTEAFF. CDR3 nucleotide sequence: TGTGCCAGCACTCCCCGAGGCCTGACCACTGAAGCTTTCTTT.

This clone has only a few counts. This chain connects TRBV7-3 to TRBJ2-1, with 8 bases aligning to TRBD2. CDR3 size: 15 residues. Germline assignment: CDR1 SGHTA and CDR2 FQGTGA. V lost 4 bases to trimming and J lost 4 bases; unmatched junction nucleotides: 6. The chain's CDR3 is CASSSSGGRYNEQFF. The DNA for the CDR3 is TGTGCCAGCAGCTCGAGCGGGGGCCGATACAATGAGCAGTTCTTC.

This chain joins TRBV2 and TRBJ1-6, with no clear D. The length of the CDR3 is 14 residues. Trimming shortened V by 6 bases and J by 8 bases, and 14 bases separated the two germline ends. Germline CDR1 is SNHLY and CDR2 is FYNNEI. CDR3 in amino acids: CASRDPSGDSPLHF. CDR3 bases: TGTGCCAGCAGGGATCCAAGCGGGGATTCACCCCTCCACTTT.

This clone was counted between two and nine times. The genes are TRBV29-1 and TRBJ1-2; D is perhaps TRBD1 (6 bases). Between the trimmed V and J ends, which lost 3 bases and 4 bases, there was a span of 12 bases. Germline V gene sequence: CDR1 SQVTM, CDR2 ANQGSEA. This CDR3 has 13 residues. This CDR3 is CSVDPTGSYGYTF. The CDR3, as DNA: TGCAGCGTTGACCCGACAGGTAGCTATGGCTACACCTTC.

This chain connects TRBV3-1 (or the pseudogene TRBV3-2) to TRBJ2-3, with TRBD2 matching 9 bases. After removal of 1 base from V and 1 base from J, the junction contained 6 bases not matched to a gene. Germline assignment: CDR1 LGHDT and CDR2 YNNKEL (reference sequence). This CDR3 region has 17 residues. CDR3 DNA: TGTGCCAGCAGCCAAGCTAGACAGCGGGGGGGCACAGATACGCAGTATTTT. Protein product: CASSQARQRGGTDTQYF.

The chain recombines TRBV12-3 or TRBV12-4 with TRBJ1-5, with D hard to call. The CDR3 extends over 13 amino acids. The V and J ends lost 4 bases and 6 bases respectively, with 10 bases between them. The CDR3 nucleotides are TGTGCCAGCAGTTATAATGAGGGTCAGCCCCAGCATTTT. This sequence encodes CASSYNEGQPQHF.

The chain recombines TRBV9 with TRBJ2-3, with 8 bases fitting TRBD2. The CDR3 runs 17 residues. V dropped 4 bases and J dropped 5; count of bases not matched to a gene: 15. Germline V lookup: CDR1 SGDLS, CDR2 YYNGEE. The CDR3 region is CASSPLGAGAPVDTQYF. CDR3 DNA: TGTGCCAGCAGCCCCCTCGGAGCGGGGGCCCCCGTAGATACGCAGTATTTT.

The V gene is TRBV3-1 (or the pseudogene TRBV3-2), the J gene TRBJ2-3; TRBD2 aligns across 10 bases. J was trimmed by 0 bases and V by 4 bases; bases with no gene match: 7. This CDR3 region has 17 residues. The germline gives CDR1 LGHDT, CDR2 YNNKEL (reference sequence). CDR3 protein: CASSRRTSGLSTDTQYF. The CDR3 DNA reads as TGTGCCAGCAGCCGCCGGACTAGCGGTTTGAGCACAGATACGCAGTATTTT.

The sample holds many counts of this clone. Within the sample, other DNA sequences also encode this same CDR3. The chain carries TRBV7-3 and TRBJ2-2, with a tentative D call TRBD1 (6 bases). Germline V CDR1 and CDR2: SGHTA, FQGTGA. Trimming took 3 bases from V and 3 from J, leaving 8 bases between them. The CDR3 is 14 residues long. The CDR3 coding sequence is TGTGCCAGCAGCTTGGACAGTTACACCGGGGAGCTGTTTTTT. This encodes CASSLDSYTGELFF.

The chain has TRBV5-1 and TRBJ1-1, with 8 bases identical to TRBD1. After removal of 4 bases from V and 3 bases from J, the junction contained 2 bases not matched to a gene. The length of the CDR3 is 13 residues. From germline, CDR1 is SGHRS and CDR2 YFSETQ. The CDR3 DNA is TGCGCCAGCAGCCCCAGGGGGCACACTGAAGCTTTCTTT. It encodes CASSPRGHTEAFF.

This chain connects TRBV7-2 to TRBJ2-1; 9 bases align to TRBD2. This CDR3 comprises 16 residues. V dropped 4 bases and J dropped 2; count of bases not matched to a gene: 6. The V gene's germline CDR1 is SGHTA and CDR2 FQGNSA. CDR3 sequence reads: CASSSWTSATYNEQFF. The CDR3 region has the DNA TGTGCCAGCAGCTCCTGGACTAGCGCGACCTACAATGAGCAGTTCTTC.

This CDR3 reads CATSGLPTDTQYF. The CDR3 region has the DNA TGTGCCACCAGTGGACTTCCCACAGATACGCAGTATTTT. The chain recombines TRBV24-1 with TRBJ2-3; D is ambiguous. V was trimmed by 5 bases and J by 2 bases, leaving 7 bases between them. The V gene's germline CDR1 is KGHDR and CDR2 SFDVKD. The CDR3 sequence is 13 residues long.

CDR3 sequence: CASRKIRDRERGQFF. CDR3 nucleotides: TGTGCCAGCCGGAAGATCCGGGACAGGGAGAGAGGGCAGTTCTTC. This chain joins TRBV6-5 and TRBJ2-1; 9 positions match TRBD1. Unmatched junction bases numbered 17, after V lost 8 bases and J lost 12 bases. CDR1 is MNHEY and CDR2 is SVGAGI in the germline V gene. This CDR3 has 15 residues.

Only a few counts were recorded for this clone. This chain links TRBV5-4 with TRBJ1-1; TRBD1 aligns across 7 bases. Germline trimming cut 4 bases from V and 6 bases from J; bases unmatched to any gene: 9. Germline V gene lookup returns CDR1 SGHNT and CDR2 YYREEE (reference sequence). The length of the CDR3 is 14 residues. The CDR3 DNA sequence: TGTGCCAGCAGCCTAGTCCGGGACAGCCCTGAAGCTTTCTTT. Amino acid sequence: CASSLVRDSPEAFF. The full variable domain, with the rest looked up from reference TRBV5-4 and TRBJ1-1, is ETGVTQSPTHLIKTRGQQVTLRCSSQSGHNTVSWYQQALGQGPQFIFQYYREEENGRGNFPPRFSGLQFPNYSSELNVNALELDDSALYLCASSLVRDSPEAFFGQGTRLTVV.

The CDR3 protein is CASSYSNLAGVAAKNIQYF. The CDR3 nucleotides read TGTGCCAGCAGTTACTCGAACCTAGCGGGGGTTGCGGCCAAAAACATTCAGTACTTC. The chain employs TRBV6-2 or TRBV6-3 and TRBJ2-4, with TRBD2 identical over 10 bases. CDR3 length: 19 residues. The germline CDR1 and CDR2 sequences are MNHEY and SVGEGT. J gave up 1 base and V 0 bases, and 9 bases lay outside the gene matches.

CDR3 amino acids: CAWQGTAYEQYF. The CDR3 nucleotides are TGTGCCTGGCAGGGGACAGCCTACGAGCAGTACTTC. The chain combines TRBV30 with TRBJ2-7; 7 bases match TRBD1. This CDR3 comprises 12 residues. J gave up 2 bases and V 5 bases, and 3 bases lay outside the gene matches. The germline gives CDR1 GTSNPN, CDR2 SVGIG (reference sequence).

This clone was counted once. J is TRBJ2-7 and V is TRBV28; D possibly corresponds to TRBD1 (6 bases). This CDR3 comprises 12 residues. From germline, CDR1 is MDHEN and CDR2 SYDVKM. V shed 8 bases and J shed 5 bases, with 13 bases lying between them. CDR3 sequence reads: CASGGQTHEQYF. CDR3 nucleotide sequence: TGTGCCAGCGGAGGACAGACCCACGAGCAGTACTTC.

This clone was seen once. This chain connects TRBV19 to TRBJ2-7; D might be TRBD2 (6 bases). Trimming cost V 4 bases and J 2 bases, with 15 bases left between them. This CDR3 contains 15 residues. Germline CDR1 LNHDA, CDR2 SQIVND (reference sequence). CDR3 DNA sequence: TGTGCCAGTAGTAACGCGGGGATTGGCACCTACGAGCAGTACTTC. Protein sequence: CASSNAGIGTYEQYF.

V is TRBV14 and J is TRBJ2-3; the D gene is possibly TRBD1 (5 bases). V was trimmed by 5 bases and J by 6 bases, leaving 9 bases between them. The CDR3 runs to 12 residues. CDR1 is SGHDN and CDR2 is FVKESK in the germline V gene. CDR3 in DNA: TGTGCCAGCAGCAGGGCAGGGGATACGCAGTATTTT. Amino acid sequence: CASSRAGDTQYF.

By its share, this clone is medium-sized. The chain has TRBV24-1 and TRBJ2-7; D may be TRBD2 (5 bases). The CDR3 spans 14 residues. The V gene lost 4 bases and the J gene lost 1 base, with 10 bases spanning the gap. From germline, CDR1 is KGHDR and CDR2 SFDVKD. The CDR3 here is CATSESGVSYEQYF. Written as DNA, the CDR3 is TGTGCCACCAGTGAGTCCGGGGTGTCCTACGAGCAGTACTTC.